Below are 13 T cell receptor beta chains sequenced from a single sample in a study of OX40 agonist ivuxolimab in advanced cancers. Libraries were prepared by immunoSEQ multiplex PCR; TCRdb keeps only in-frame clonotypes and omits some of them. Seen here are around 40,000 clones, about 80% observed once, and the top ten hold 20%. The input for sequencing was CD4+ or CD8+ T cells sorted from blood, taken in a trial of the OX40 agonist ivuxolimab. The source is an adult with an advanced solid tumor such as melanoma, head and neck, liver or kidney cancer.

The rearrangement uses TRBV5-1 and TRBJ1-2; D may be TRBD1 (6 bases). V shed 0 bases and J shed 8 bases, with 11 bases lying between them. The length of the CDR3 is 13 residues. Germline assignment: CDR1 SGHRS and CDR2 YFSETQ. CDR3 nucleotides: TGCGCCAGCAGCTTGGCCGGAGGACAGGGCTACACCTTC. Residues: CASSLAGGQGYTF.

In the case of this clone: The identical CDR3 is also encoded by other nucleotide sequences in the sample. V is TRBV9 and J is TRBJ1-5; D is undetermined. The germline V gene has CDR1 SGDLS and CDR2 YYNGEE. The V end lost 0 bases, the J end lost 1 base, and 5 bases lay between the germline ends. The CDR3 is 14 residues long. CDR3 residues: CASSVGVSNQPQHF. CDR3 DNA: TGTGCCAGCAGCGTAGGAGTGAGCAATCAGCCCCAGCATTTT.

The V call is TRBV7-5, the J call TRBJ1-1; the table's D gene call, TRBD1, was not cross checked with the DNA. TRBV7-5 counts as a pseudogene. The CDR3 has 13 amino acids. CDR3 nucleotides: TGTGCCAGAAGCAATGGACAAAACACTGAAGCTTTCTTT. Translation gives CARSNGQNTEAFF.

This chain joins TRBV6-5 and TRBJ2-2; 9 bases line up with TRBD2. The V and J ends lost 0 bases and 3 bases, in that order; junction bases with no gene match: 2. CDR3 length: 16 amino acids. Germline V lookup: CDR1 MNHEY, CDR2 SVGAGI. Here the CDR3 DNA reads TGTGCCAGCAGTTACTCTGAGCGGGAGGACACCGGGGAGCTGTTTTTT. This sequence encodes CASSYSEREDTGELFF.

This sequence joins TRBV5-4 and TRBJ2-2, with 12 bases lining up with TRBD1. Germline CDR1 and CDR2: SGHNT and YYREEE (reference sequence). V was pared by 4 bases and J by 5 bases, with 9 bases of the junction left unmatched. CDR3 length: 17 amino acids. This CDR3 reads CASSPTPGQGATGELFF. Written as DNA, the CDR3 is TGTGCCAGCAGCCCTACCCCGGGACAGGGGGCGACCGGGGAGCTGTTTTTT.

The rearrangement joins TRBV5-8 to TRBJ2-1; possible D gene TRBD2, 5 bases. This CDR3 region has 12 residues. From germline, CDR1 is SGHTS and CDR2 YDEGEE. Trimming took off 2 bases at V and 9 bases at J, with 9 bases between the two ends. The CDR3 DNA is TGTGCCAGCAGCTTAGGACTTCGTGAGCAGTTCTTC. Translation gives CASSLGLREQFF.

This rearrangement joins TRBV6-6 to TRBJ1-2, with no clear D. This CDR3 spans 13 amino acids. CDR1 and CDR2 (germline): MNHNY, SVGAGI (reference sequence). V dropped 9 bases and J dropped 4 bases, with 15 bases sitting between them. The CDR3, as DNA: TGTGCCAGTCTGGTTGGGCCCTTCTATGGCTACACCTTC. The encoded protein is CASLVGPFYGYTF.

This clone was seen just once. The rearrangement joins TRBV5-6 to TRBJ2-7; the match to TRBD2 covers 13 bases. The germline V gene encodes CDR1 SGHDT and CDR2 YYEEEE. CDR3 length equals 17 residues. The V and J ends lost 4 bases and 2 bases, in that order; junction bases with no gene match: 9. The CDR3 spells CASSPTPGTSGTYEQYF. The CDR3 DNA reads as TGTGCCAGCAGCCCAACCCCCGGGACTAGCGGGACCTACGAGCAGTACTTC.

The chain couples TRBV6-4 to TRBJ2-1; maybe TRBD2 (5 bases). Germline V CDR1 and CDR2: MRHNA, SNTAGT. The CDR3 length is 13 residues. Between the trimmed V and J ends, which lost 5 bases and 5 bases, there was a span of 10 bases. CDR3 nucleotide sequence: TGTGCCAGCAGTTACCCCGGGGACAATGAGCAGTTCTTC. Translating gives CASSYPGDNEQFF.

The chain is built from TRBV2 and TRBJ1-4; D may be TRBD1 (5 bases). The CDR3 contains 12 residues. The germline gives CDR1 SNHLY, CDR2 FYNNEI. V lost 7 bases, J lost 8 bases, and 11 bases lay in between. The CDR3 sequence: CASIRGGEKLFF. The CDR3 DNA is TGTGCCAGCATAAGGGGAGGAGAAAAACTGTTTTTT.

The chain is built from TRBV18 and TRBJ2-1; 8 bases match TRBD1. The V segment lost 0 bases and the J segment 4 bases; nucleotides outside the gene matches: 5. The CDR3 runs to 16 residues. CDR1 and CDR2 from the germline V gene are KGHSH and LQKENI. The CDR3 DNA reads TGTGCCAGCTCACCACCCTCCGGACAGGGTTACAATGAGCAGTTCTTC. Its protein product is CASSPPSGQGYNEQFF.

The CDR3 here is CASSQRGTEAFF. In DNA, the CDR3 is TGCGCCAGCAGCCAGCGGGGAACTGAAGCTTTCTTT. The chain combines TRBV4-3 with TRBJ1-1, with no clear D. The CDR3 is made up of 12 amino acids. The V and J ends lost 3 bases and 5 bases respectively, with 7 bases between them. The V gene's germline CDR1 is LGHNA and CDR2 YSLEER.

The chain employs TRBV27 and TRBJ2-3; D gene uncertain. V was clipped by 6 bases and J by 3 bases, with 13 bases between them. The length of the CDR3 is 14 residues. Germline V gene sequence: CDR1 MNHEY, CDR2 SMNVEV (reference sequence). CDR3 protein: CASSGHVPTDTQYF. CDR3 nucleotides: TGTGCCAGCAGCGGTCACGTCCCGACAGATACGCAGTATTTT.